This TCR beta chain stems from a study of PD-1 and CTLA-4 blockade in melanoma (dated by TCRdb to about 2021). With regard to the full study: The study compared how PD-1 blockade and CTLA-4 blockade affected the melanoma-reactive CD8 T cell response in patients with melanoma.

The germline V gene specifies MNHNS as CDR1 and SASEGT as CDR2. V drops 3 bases and J drops 8 bases, leaving 16 bases in between. The CDR3 has 14 amino acids, counting the end cysteine and phenylalanine. The read is trimmed to its CDR3 DNA, 42 bases read in frame from base 1. Library preparation employed the immunoSEQ multiplex PCR assay. TCRdb took over this immuneACCESS table, retaining in-frame rearrangements with V and J assigned. Such tables are incomplete; in checked studies, under half of the missing clones stem from an unresolved V gene, and the remainder is unexplained. The sample table records around 11,000 clones; roughly four fifths of these occur just once. Jointly, the top ten make up under 35% of the sample. Comment on this clone: Its antigen is still unknown. Per-base quality was not reported, and no clone a single base away is much larger than it.

The rearranged segments are TRBV6-1 and TRBJ1-1; the D segment cannot be called with confidence. The clonotype originates from a human donor with melanoma. This sample comprised CD8+ T cells from peripheral blood, obtained from a patient given anti-PD-1 treatment. The nucleotides read TGTGCCAGCAGTGAGAACCTTTCCTTCGGCGAAGCTTTCTTT. Its translation reads: CASSENLSFGEAFF.